Listed below are T cell receptor beta chains from one sample, sequenced in a study of OX40 agonist ivuxolimab in advanced cancers. Sequenced by immunoSEQ multiplex PCR; TCRdb stores in-frame clones only, minus some. The sample shows about 89,000 clones, around nine tenths of them seen only once. The material was CD4+ or CD8+ T cells sorted from blood, obtained in a trial of the OX40 agonist ivuxolimab. Receptor source: an adult with an advanced solid tumor such as melanoma, head and neck, liver or kidney cancer. Both conserved end residues are part of each CDR3. The D gene is left open where the match is weak. Size values are once, few and many counts, or a class for expanded clones, and some rows have none.

>TRBV5-1|TRBJ1-6|NA|NA
TGCGCCAGCAGCTTAACCGAGAGTAATTCACCCCTCCACTTT
CASSLTESNSPLHF
>TRBV27|TRBJ2-7|NA|NA
TGTGCCAGCAGTTTTGGGGGTGGTCGCGAGCAGTACTTC
CASSFGGGREQYF
>TRBV10-3|TRBJ2-7|NA|NA
TGTGCCACCCAAGGTCGACTGGGGGGGGCGCCCGAGCAGTACTTC
CATQGRLGGAPEQYF
>TRBV6-1|TRBJ1-2|NA|NA
TGTGCCAGCAGGGCCGGGACAAATACCCGTGGCTACACCTTC
CASRAGTNTRGYTF
>TRBV19|TRBJ1-6|NA|TRBD1
TGTGCCAGTAGTACCGACAGGGGGAATAATTCACCCCTCCACTTT
CASSTDRGNNSPLHF
>TRBV5-1|TRBJ1-6|once|TRBD1
TGCGCCAGCAGCTTGGCCGGACAGGGGCTGAGTTCACCCCTCCACTTT
CASSLAGQGLSSPLHF
>TRBV19|TRBJ2-5|NA|NA
TGTGCCAGTAGTTTCCATGCGGGGAACCAAGAGACCCAGTACTTC
CASSFHAGNQETQYF
>TRBV5-4|TRBJ1-2|once|TRBD1
TGTGCCAGCAGCCCGGGACAGGGAACTAACTATGGCTACACCTTC
CASSPGQGTNYGYTF
>TRBV9|TRBJ2-2|NA|TRBD2
TGTGCCAGCAGCGTAATCCCAGCGGGGGACACGAACACCGGGGAGCTGTTTTTT
CASSVIPAGDTNTGELFF
>TRBV7-7|TRBJ2-5|NA|TRBD2
TGTGCCAGCAGCCCCCGGACTAGCGGGGCCCCGGGAGAGACCCAGTACTTC
CASSPRTSGAPGETQYF
>TRBV19|TRBJ2-4|NA|NA
TGTGCCAGTAGTAGCGACAGTCTAGCCAAAAACATTCAGTACTTC
CASSSDSLAKNIQYF
>TRBV5-1|TRBJ2-7|NA|NA
TGCGCCAGCAGCCCGGAACCTCCCTCCTACGAGCAGTACTTC
CASSPEPPSYEQYF
>TRBV29-1|TRBJ2-7|NA|TRBD1
TGCAGCACCCGGGACAGGAGCTCCTACGAGCAGTACTTC
CSTRDRSSYEQYF
>TRBV5-1|TRBJ1-2|once|NA
TGCGCCAGCAGCTTGGTTAGGGAGGTGGGCTACACCTTC
CASSLVREVGYTF
>TRBV29-1|TRBJ1-1|NA|NA
TGCAGCGTTGAGGATCGGACGGCCGCCGGAGCTTTCTTT
CSVEDRTAAGAFF
>TRBV18|TRBJ1-4|NA|NA
TGTGCCAGCTCACCACCGACGGGAAATGAAAAACTGTTTTTT
CASSPPTGNEKLFF
>TRBV19|TRBJ2-2|NA|NA
TGTGCCAGTAGTATTCGTGGTGACACGAACACCGGGGAGCTGTTTTTT
CASSIRGDTNTGELFF
>TRBV5-1|TRBJ1-2|once|NA
TGCGCCAGCAGCTTCGACAGCAACTATGGCTACACCTTC
CASSFDSNYGYTF
>TRBV27|TRBJ1-6|NA|NA
TGTGCCAGCAGTCGGGACACTCGGAATTCACCCCTCCACTTT
CASSRDTRNSPLHF
>TRBV4-2|TRBJ1-6|NA|NA
TGTGCCAGCAGCCAAGATCTGGCCCGCTCCTATAATTCACCCCTCCACTTT
CASSQDLARSYNSPLHF
>TRBV29-1|TRBJ1-4|NA|TRBD1
TGCAGCGTTGAGGGGACAGGGGGCGGACGGGAAAAACTGTTTTTT
CSVEGTGGGREKLFF
>TRBV13|TRBJ2-7|few|TRBD1
TGTGCCAGCAGCTCTTTTACGCTTACGAACAGGGGAGAGCAGTACTTC
CASSSFTLTNRGEQYF
>TRBV5-8|TRBJ1-3|NA|NA
TGTGCCAGCAGCTTGGTCCCGTTAGTTGGGAGCCTCACCATATATTTT
CASSLVPLVGSLTIYF
>TRBV2|TRBJ2-1|NA|TRBD1
TGTGCCAGCAGTCGACAGGGGTCCTACAATGAGCAGTTCTTC
CASSRQGSYNEQFF
>TRBV7-8|TRBJ1-5|NA|NA
TGTGCCAGCAGCTTAAGTCGGCTTCATAAAAATCAGCCCCAGCATTTT
CASSLSRLHKNQPQHF
>TRBV7-9|TRBJ1-4|NA|NA
TGTGCCAGCAGCCGTTACCCCGGGACAAGTCTTGAAAAACTGTTTTTT
CASSRYPGTSLEKLFF
>TRBV5-1|TRBJ2-5|NA|TRBD1
TGCGCCAGCAGCTTGGCCCGGACAGGGTTCGAGACCCAGTACTTC
CASSLARTGFETQYF
>TRBV6-6|TRBJ2-5|NA|NA
TGTGCCAGCAGTTTTCCGACCCTTACTGATGAGACCCAGTACTTC
CASSFPTLTDETQYF
>TRBV7-8|TRBJ2-7|NA|TRBD1
TGTGCCAGCAGCTTTGGGACAGGACTGAGCTCCTACGAGCAGTACTTC
CASSFGTGLSSYEQYF
>TRBV19|TRBJ2-1|many|TRBD1
TGTGCCAGTAGTATAGTCCCCTCGGGACAGCCGGAGGTCTTC
CASSIVPSGQPEVF
>TRBV27|TRBJ2-5|NA|NA
TGTGCCAGCAGTTTATCGGGGACAACCCAAGAGACCCAGTACTTC
CASSLSGTTQETQYF
>TRBV5-1|TRBJ2-3|NA|TRBD1
TGCGCCAGCAGCTTACGTCCAGGACAGGGAAAATCTATAGATACGCAGTATTTT
CASSLRPGQGKSIDTQYF
>TRBV9|TRBJ2-2|NA|NA
TGTGCCAGCAGCGTAGTAGGAAGCGGTGCGAACACCGGGGAGCTGTTTTTT
CASSVVGSGANTGELFF
>TRBV9|TRBJ1-2|NA|NA
TGTGCCAGCAGCGTAGGACCAATCTATGGCTACACCTTC
CASSVGPIYGYTF
>TRBV7-2|TRBJ1-4|NA|TRBD1
TGTGCCAGCAGCCCGCAACCCGGGACAGGGTTAATGAAGGCACTGTTTTTT
CASSPQPGTGLMKALFF
>TRBV5-4|TRBJ1-2|NA|NA
TGTGCCAGCATCAATCAGGGGACGTTTGGCTACACCTTC
CASINQGTFGYTF
>TRBV19|TRBJ1-5|NA|NA
TGTGCCAGTAGTATAGAACAGGTCAATCAGCCCCAGCATTTT
CASSIEQVNQPQHF
>TRBV10-3|TRBJ1-2|NA|TRBD1
TGTGCCATCAGTACAACAGGGGCTAACTATGGCTACACCTTC
CAISTTGANYGYTF
>TRBV30|TRBJ2-5|once|TRBD2
TGTGCCTGGAGTAGCGGACTAGCGGGACACGAGACCCAGTACTTC
CAWSSGLAGHETQYF
>TRBV5-1|TRBJ2-1|NA|NA
TGCGCCAGCAGCTTGGGACAGGCCCTTTTCAATGAGCAGTTCTTC
CASSLGQALFNEQFF
>TRBV9|TRBJ2-1|once|TRBD2
TGTGCCAGCAGCGTAGGAGGCGGGGGGGCGACCGGGGACAATGAGCAGTTCTTC
CASSVGGGGATGDNEQFF